These 16 T cell receptor beta chains originate from one sample sequenced in a study of OX40 agonist ivuxolimab in advanced cancers. Sequenced by immunoSEQ multiplex PCR; TCRdb stores in-frame clones only, minus some. This sample carries tens of thousands of clones, approximately 88% of them seen once, and the ten largest clones take about 4.5%. Sequencing was performed on CD4+ or CD8+ T cells sorted from blood, taken in a trial of the OX40 agonist ivuxolimab. The source of these receptors is an adult with an advanced solid tumor such as melanoma, head and neck, liver or kidney cancer.

This chain joins TRBV27 and TRBJ2-1, with no clear D. Trimming cost V 4 bases and J 0 bases, with 16 bases left between them. This CDR3 has 17 residues. Germline-derived CDR1 and CDR2 are MNHEY and SMNVEV (reference sequence). This CDR3 reads CASSSGRTLSSYNEQFF. The DNA of the CDR3 is TGTGCCAGCAGTTCAGGAAGAACCCTAAGCTCCTACAATGAGCAGTTCTTC.

The chain employs TRBV11-2 and TRBJ1-5, with D perhaps TRBD1 (5 bases). The CDR3 is 17 amino acids. V was shortened by 5 bases and J by 2 bases, with 19 bases between the two germline ends. CDR1 is SGHAT and CDR2 is FQNNGV in the germline V gene. CDR3 nucleotide sequence: TGTGCCAGCAGCGAGACATGGGCCGGGGGGGGCAATCAGCCCCAGCATTTT. It specifies CASSETWAGGGNQPQHF.

The V and J genes are TRBV7-2 and TRBJ1-4; 8 nucleotides match TRBD1. V trimming: 5 bases; J trimming: 5 bases; junction bases outside the gene matches: 7. CDR3 length: 15 residues. Germline-derived CDR1 and CDR2 are SGHTA and FQGNSA. The chain's CDR3 is CASSPGQGLNEKLFF. For the CDR3, the DNA is TGTGCCAGCAGCCCAGGACAGGGACTCAATGAAAAACTGTTTTTT. The full variable domain, completed using reference TRBV7-2 and TRBJ1-4, is GAGVSQSPSNKVTEKGKDVELRCDPISGHTALYWYRQSLGQGLEFLIYFQGNSAPDKSGLPSDRFSAERTGGSVSTLTIQRTQQEDSAVYLCASSPGQGLNEKLFFGSGTQLSVL.

The chain links TRBV11-2 to TRBJ2-7; D is unclear. This CDR3 region has 16 residues. Per germline, CDR1 SGHAT and CDR2 FQNNGV. The V gene lost 0 bases and the J gene lost 0 bases, with 12 bases spanning the gap. Here the CDR3 reads CASSLDLSVSSYEQYF. CDR3 nucleotides: TGTGCCAGCAGCTTAGACTTGTCCGTGAGCTCCTACGAGCAGTACTTC.

J is TRBJ2-7 and V is TRBV30, with D perhaps TRBD1 (6 bases). Germline assignment: CDR1 GTSNPN and CDR2 SVGIG (reference sequence). The germline V and J ends were trimmed by 1 base and 3 bases, with 10 bases remaining between them. This CDR3 has 13 residues. The CDR3 sequence: CAWSGTGNYEQYF. In nucleotides, the CDR3 is TGTGCCTGGAGTGGAACAGGGAACTACGAGCAGTACTTC.

This clone was seen only a few times. Compared with germline, one end of the junction differs, possibly owing to a read error. This rearrangement joins TRBV20-1 to TRBJ1-1; D unresolved. The V gene's germline CDR1 is DFQATT and CDR2 SNEGSKA (reference sequence). The CDR3 length is 10 residues. DNA for the CDR3: TGCAGTGCTATGCGGCCAAGGACCTTATTT. It yields the protein CSAMRPRTLF.

The CDR3 loop reads CASSSPRGSGNTIYF. The CDR3 DNA reads TGTGCCAGCAGCTCGCCCAGAGGATCTGGAAACACCATATATTTT. This chain connects TRBV7-2 to TRBJ1-3; D is unresolved. Germline V gives CDR1 SGHTA, CDR2 FQGNSA. The CDR3 covers 15 residues. Trimming took off 4 bases at V and 1 base at J, with 11 bases between the two ends.

The chain joins TRBV5-4 to TRBJ1-2; TRBD1 is a possible D gene (5 bases). The germline V gene has CDR1 SGHNT and CDR2 YYREEE (reference sequence). V was trimmed by 1 base and J by 10 bases, leaving 11 bases between them. The CDR3 is 12 residues long. CDR3 DNA: TGTGCCAGCAGCTTGTCGGGGACCGCCTACACCTTC. This gives the protein CASSLSGTAYTF. The complete variable domain, with remaining parts taken from reference TRBV5-4 and TRBJ1-2, reads ETGVTQSPTHLIKTRGQQVTLRCSSQSGHNTVSWYQQALGQGPQFIFQYYREEENGRGNFPPRFSGLQFPNYSSELNVNALELDDSALYLCASSLSGTAYTFGSGTRLTVV.

This chain connects TRBV11-2 to TRBJ2-7; D is unclear. There are 14 residues in the CDR3. Trimming pared 1 base from V and 4 bases from J, leaving 11 bases between. Germline V lookup: CDR1 SGHAT, CDR2 FQNNGV. CDR3 region: CASSLGTGEYEQYF. In DNA, the CDR3 is TGTGCCAGCAGCTTAGGCACCGGCGAGTACGAGCAGTACTTC. Together with reference TRBV11-2 and TRBJ2-7, the CDR3 gives the full variable domain: EAGVAQSPRYKIIEKRQSVAFWCNPISGHATLYWYQQILGQGPKLLIQFQNNGVVDDSQLPKDRFSAERLKGVDSTLKIQPAKLEDSAVYLCASSLGTGEYEQYFGPGTRLTVT.

V usage is TRBV7-2 and J usage is TRBJ1-2; 12 bases are shared with TRBD1. The junction had 10 bases not matched to a gene; V was cut back by 1 base and J by 7 bases. Germline assignment: CDR1 SGHTA and CDR2 FQGNSA. The CDR3 extends over 17 amino acids. CDR3 in DNA: TGTGCCAGCAGCTTAGATGGGACAGGGGGCGCCTCGGCTGGCTACACCTTC. It translates to CASSLDGTGGASAGYTF. Full variable domain (remainder filled in from reference TRBV7-2 and TRBJ1-2): GAGVSQSPSNKVTEKGKDVELRCDPISGHTALYWYRQSLGQGLEFLIYFQGNSAPDKSGLPSDRFSAERTGGSVSTLTIQRTQQEDSAVYLCASSLDGTGGASAGYTFGSGTRLTVV.

The chain carries TRBV30 and TRBJ2-5, with TRBD2 matching over 7 bases. Losses at the gene ends were 2 bases for V and 14 bases for J; bases not matched to a gene: 8. The CDR3 runs 11 residues. Germline V gene data show CDR1 as GTSNPN and CDR2 as SVGIG (reference sequence). In DNA form, the CDR3 reads TGTGCCTGGAGTAGCGGGACTCCTTATTACTTC. Translation gives CAWSSGTPYYF.

This chain uses TRBV5-4 with TRBJ1-2; D uncertain. Trimming shortened V by 0 bases and J by 1 base, and 13 bases separated the two germline ends. From germline, CDR1 is SGHNT and CDR2 YYREEE (reference sequence). The CDR3 loop spans 16 amino acids. The CDR3 DNA follows: TGTGCCAGCAGCTTGGAAGCCTCCTATAATAACTATGGCTACACCTTC. This gives the protein CASSLEASYNNYGYTF. Full variable domain (missing parts from reference TRBV5-4 and TRBJ1-2): ETGVTQSPTHLIKTRGQQVTLRCSSQSGHNTVSWYQQALGQGPQFIFQYYREEENGRGNFPPRFSGLQFPNYSSELNVNALELDDSALYLCASSLEASYNNYGYTFGSGTRLTVV.

The chain has TRBV7-2 and TRBJ2-1; 8 bases are shared with TRBD2. From germline, CDR1 is SGHTA and CDR2 FQGNSA. V shed 4 bases and J 9 bases; nucleotides not matched to a gene: 5. This CDR3 contains 13 residues. The CDR3 nucleotides read TGTGCCAGCAGCTCAAGCGGGAGAGGTGAGCAGTTCTTC. Its protein is CASSSSGRGEQFF.

J is TRBJ2-1 and V is TRBV10-1; 8 bases map to TRBD2. The length of the CDR3 is 14 residues. V trimming: 5 bases; J trimming: 4 bases; junction bases outside the gene matches: 4. In germline, CDR1 is WNHNN, CDR2 SYGVQD (reference sequence). The CDR3 protein is CASSQAGDYNEQFF. The CDR3 coding sequence is TGCGCCAGCAGTCAAGCGGGGGATTACAATGAGCAGTTCTTC.

The chain links TRBV19 to TRBJ1-3; tentatively, D is TRBD1 (5 bases). From germline, CDR1 is LNHDA and CDR2 SQIVND (reference sequence). The V end lost 6 bases, the J end lost 0 bases, and 15 bases lay between the germline ends. The CDR3 spans 16 residues. Written as DNA, the CDR3 is TGTGCCAGTAGGACGGGACCCGCGAGCTCTGGAAACACCATATATTTT. It encodes CASRTGPASSGNTIYF.

The CDR3 sequence is CASSLPRSYEQYF. CDR3 nucleotide sequence: TGTGCCAGCAGCTTGCCGCGCTCTTACGAGCAGTACTTC. The rearrangement uses TRBV5-4 and TRBJ2-7; D ambiguous. This CDR3 is 13 amino acids long. Between the trimmed V and J ends, which lost 1 base and 4 bases, there was a span of 9 bases. CDR1 and CDR2 from the germline V gene are SGHNT and YYREEE (reference sequence).